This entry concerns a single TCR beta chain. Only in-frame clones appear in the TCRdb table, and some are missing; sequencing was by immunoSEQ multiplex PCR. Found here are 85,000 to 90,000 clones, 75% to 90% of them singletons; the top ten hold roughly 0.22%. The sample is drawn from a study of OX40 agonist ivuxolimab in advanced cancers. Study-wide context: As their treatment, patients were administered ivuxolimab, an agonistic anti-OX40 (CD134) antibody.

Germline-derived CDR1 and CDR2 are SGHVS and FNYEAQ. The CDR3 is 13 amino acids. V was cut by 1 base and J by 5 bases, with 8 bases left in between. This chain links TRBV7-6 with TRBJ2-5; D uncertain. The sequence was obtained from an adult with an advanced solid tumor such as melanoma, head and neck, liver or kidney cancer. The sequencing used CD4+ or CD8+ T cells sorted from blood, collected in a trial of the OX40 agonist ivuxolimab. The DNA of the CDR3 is TGTGCCAGCAGCTTAGGGGCCTGGGAGACCCAGTACTTC. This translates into CASSLGAWETQYF.